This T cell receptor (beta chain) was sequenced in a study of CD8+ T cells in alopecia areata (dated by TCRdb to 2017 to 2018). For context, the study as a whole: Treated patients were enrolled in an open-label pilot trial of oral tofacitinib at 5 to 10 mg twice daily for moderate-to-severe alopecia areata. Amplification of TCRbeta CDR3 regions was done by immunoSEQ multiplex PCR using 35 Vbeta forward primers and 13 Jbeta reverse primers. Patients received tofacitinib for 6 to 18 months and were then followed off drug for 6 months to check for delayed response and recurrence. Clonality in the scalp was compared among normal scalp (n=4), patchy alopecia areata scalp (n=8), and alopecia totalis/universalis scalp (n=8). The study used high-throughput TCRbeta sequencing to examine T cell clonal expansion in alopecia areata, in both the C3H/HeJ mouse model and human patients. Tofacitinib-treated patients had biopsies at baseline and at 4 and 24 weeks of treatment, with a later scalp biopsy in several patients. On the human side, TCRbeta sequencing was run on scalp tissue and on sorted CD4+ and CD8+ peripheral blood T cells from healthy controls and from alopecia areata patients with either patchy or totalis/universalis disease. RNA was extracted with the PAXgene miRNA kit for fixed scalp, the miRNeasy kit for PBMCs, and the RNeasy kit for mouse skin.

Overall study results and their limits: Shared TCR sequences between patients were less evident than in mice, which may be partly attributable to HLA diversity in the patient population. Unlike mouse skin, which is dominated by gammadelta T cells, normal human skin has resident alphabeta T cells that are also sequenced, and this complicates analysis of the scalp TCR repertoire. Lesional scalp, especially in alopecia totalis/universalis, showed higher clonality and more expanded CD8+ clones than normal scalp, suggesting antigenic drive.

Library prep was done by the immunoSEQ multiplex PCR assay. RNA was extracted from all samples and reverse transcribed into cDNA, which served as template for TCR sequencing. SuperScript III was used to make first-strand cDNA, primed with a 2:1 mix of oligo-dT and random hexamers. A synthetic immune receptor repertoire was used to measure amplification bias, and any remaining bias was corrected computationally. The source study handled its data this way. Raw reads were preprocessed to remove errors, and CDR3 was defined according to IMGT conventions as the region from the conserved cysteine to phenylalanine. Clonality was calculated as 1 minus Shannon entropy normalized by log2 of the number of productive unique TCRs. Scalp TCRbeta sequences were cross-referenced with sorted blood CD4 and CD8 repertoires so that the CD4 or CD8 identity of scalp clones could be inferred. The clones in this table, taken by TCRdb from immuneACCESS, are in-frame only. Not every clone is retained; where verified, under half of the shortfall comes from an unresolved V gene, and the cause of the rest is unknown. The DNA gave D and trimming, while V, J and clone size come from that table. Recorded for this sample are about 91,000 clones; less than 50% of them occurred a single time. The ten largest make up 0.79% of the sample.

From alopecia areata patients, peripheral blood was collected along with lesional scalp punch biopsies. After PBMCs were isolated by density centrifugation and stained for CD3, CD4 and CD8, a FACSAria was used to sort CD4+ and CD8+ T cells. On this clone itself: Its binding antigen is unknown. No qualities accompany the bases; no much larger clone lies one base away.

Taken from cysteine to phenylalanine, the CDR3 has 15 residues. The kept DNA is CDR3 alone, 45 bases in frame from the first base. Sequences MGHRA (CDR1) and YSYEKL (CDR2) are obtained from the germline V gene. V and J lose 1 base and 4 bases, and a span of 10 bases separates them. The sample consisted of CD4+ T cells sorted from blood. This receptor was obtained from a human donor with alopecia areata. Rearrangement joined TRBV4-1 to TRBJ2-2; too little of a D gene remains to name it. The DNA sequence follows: TGCGCCAGCAGCCAAGCGGACGTGCCCACCGGGGAGCTGTTTTTT. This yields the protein CASSQADVPTGELFF.